This T cell receptor beta chain was retrieved from a study of T cell repertoires in cytomegalovirus infection. Overall study: Recently described HLA-C-restricted plus well-studied HLA-B-restricted CMV epitopes were used. TCR beta signatures that were public indicated CMV infection and matching HLA type. Findings of the study overall: Adding up the frequency of public TCR beta families identified people who carried CMV plus the relevant HLA. HLA-C-restricted CMV clonotypes gave the most frequent clonotype in two of eight donors.

There are a few counts of this clonotype. The antigen remains unidentified. TCRdb re-called the reads through MiXCR, storing one row per CDR3 protein. The table includes 400,000 to 600,000 distinct CDR3 sequences, roughly 43% detected once. The material was cultured PBMCs, obtained from culture after CMV antigen stimulation. This TCR was recovered from a human donor in good health (CMV status not recorded). Some clones in this sample may be carry-over from other donors' samples.

The CDR3 protein is CASSLGQVTSGNTIYF. CDR3 in DNA: TGTGCCAGCAGCTTAGGACAGGTGACCTCTGGAAACACCATATATTTT. The genes are TRBV7-6 and TRBJ1-3; a possible D gene is TRBD1 (6 bases). Looked up from germline, CDR1 is SGHVS and CDR2 is FNYEAQ. V was cut by 1 base and J by 0 bases, with 10 bases left in between. This CDR3 contains 16 residues.